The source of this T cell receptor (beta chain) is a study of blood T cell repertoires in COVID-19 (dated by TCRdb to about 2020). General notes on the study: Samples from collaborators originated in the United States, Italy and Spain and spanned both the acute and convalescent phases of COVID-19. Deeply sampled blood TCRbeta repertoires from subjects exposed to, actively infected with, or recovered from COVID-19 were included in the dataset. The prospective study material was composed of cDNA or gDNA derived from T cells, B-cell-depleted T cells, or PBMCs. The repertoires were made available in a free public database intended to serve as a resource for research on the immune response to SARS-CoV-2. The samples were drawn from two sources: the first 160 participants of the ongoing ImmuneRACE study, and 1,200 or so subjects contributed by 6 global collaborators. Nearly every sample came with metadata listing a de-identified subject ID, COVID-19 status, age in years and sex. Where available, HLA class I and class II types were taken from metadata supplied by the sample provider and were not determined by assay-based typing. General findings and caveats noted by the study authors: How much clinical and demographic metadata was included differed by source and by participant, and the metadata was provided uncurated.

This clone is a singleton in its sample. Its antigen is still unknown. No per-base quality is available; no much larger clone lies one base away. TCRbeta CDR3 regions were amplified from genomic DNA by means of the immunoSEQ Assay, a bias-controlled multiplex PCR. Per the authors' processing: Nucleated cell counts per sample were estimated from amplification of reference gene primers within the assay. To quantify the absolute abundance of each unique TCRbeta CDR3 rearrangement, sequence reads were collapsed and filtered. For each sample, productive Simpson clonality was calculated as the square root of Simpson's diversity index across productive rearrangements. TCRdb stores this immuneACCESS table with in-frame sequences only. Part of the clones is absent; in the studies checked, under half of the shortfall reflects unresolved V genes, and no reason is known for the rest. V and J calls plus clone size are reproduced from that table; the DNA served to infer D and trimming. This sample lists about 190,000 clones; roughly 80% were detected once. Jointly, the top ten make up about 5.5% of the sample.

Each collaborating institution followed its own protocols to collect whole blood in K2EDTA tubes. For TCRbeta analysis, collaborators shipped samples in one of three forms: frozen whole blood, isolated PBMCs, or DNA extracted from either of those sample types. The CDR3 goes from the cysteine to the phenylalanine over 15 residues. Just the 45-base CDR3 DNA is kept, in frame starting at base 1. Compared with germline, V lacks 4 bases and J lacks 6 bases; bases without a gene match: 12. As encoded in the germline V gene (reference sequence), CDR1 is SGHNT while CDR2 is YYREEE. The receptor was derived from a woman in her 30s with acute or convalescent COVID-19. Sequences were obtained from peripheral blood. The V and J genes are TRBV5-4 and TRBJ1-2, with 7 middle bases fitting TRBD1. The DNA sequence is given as TGTGCCAGCAGCGACACTCGACAGGGCTCCAATGGCTACACCTTC. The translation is CASSDTRQGSNGYTF.